The clone carrying this T cell receptor (beta chain) showed up just a few times. TCRdb's copy holds only in-frame clones and misses some; the assay was immunoSEQ multiplex PCR. Of about 15,000 clones listed, 76% are singletons. These data are taken from a study of T cells after posttransplantation cyclophosphamide. The germline gives CDR1 SGHTA, CDR2 FQGNSA. The length of the CDR3 is 15 residues. Trimming took 3 bases from V and 0 from J, leaving 10 bases between them. Sequenced: memory CD4+ T cells sorted from PBMCs. The chain is built from TRBV7-2 and TRBJ2-3; D ambiguous. The origin of this receptor is a man between 50 and 59 years old. The CDR3 DNA reads TGTGCCAGCAGCTTTCAGACATCTAGCACAGATACGCAGTATTTT. Translation: CASSFQTSSTDTQYF.